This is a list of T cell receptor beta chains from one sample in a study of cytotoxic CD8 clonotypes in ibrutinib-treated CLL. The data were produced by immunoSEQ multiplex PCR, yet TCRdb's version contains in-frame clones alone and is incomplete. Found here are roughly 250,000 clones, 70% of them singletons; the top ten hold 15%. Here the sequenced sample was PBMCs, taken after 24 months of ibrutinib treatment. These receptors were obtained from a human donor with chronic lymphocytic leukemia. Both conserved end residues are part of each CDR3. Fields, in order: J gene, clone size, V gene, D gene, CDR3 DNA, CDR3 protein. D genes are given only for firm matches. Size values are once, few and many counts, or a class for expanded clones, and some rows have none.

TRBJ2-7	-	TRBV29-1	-	TGCAGCGCCTGTGCGACAGCAGTTGCCGAGCAGTACTTC	CSACATAVAEQYF
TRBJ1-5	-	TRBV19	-	TGTGCCAGTACAGGTACCTCCACGGGTAGCAATCAGCCCCAGCATTTT	CASTGTSTGSNQPQHF
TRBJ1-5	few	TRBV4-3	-	TGCGCCAGCAGCCAAGATTACACCTCCGGGCCCCAGCATTTT	CASSQDYTSGPQHF
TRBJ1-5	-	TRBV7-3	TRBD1	TGTGCCAGCAGCTCGGGACAGGGGACGAGCAATCAGCCCCAGCATTTT	CASSSGQGTSNQPQHF
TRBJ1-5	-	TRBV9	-	TGTGCCAGCAGCGTAGCCCCGGATAGCAATCAGCCCCAGCATTTT	CASSVAPDSNQPQHF
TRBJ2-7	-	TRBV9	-	TGTGCCAGCAGCGTAGGGGGAACTAGTAACTACGAGCAGTACTTC	CASSVGGTSNYEQYF
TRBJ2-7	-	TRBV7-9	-	TGTGCCAGCAGCGGCCAGGGAGCCGCGACCTACGAGCAGTACTTC	CASSGQGAATYEQYF
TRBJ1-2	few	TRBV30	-	TGTGCCTGGAGTGATTCAGTTGGGTATGGCTACACCTTC	CAWSDSVGYGYTF
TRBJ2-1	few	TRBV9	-	TGTGCCAGCAGCGTAGTAAGCTCCTCCTACAATGAGCAGTTCTTC	CASSVVSSSYNEQFF
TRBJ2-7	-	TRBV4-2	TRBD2	TGTGCCAGCAGCCCCACCCCAAGCGGGAGGTCAAGCGAGCAGTACTTC	CASSPTPSGRSSEQYF
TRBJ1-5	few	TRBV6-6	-	TGTGCCAGCAGCCCTGGATCGCTGGGGGGCAATCAGCCCCAGCATTTT	CASSPGSLGGNQPQHF
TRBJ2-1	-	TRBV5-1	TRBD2	TGCGCCAGCAGCTTGGAACTAGCGGGGAGGGATGAGCAGTTCTTC	CASSLELAGRDEQFF
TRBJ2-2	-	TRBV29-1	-	TGCAGCGTTGTTAGGAACACCGGGGAGCTGTTTTTT	CSVVRNTGELFF
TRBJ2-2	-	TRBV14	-	TGTGCCAGCAGTCCCCTCCAGAACACCGGGGAGCTGTTTTTT	CASSPLQNTGELFF
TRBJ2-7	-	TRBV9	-	TGTGCCAGCAGCGGTAAAAGCCCGTCCCACGAGCAGTACTTC	CASSGKSPSHEQYF
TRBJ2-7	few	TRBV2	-	TGTGCCAGCAGTTATGGGATGGGCTACGAGCAGTACTTC	CASSYGMGYEQYF
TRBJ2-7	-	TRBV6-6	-	TGTGCCAGCGTAAGGAACAGCGTAACCTACGAGCAGTACTTC	CASVRNSVTYEQYF
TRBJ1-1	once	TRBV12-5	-	TGTGCTAGTGGTTTGACCCAGACAGCAACACTACGGAACACTGAAGCTTTCTTT	CASGLTQTATLRNTEAFF
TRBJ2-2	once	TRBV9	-	TGTGCCAGCAGCGAGCAGGACGCATGGGGCCCGAACACCGGGGAGCTGTTTTTT	CASSEQDAWGPNTGELFF
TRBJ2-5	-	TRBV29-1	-	TGCAGCGTTGTCCAGGCCCAAGATGGGACCCAGTACTTC	CSVVQAQDGTQYF
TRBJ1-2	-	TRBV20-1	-	TGCAGTGCTCCAGGGGTTGAGGGCTACACCTTC	CSAPGVEGYTF
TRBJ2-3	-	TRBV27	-	TGTGCCAGCAGTAAAACAGATACGCAGTATTTT	CASSKTDTQYF
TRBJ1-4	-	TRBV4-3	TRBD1	TGCGCCAGCAGCCAAGGCCAGGGGGTCAGTGAAAAACTGTTTTTT	CASSQGQGVSEKLFF
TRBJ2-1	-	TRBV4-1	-	TGCGCCAGCAGCCAAGACAGCAATGAGCAGTTCTTC	CASSQDSNEQFF
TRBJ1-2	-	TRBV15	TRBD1	TGTGCCACCAGTGGACAGGGTTTGAACTATGGCTACACCTTC	CATSGQGLNYGYTF
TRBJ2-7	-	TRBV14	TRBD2	TGTGCCAGCAGCCATGGCAGACTAGCCCTAGCCTACGAGCAGTACTTC	CASSHGRLALAYEQYF
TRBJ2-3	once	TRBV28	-	TGTGCCAGCAGTTTATTGGCAGTACTGTATTTT	CASSLLAVLYF
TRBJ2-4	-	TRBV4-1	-	TGCGCCAGCAGCCAAGACGGCGGGGAATGGAACATTCAGTACTTC	CASSQDGGEWNIQYF
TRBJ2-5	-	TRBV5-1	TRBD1	TGCGCCAGCAGCGTGGACAGGGGGCTAGAGACCCAGTACTTC	CASSVDRGLETQYF
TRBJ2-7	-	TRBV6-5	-	TGTGCCAGCAGCCAGAGAGAACGGCTAGGCGAGCAGTACTTC	CASSQRERLGEQYF
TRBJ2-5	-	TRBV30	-	TGTGCCTGGAGAGAGGAGGAGACCCAGTACTTC	CAWREEETQYF
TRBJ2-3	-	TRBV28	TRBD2	TGTGCCAGCACCCCGCAACTAGCGGGAGGGCGGGATACGCAGTATTTT	CASTPQLAGGRDTQYF
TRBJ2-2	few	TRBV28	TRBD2	TGTGCCAGCAGTTTATGGGCTAGCGGAAACACCGGGGAGCTGTTTTTT	CASSLWASGNTGELFF
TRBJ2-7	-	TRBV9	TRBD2	TGTGCCAGCAGCGCCGACCGGGGACTAGGCGAGCAGTACTTC	CASSADRGLGEQYF
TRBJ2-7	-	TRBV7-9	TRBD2	TGTGCCAGCAGCTTTAATTCCGCTAGCGGGAGCTACGAGCAGTACTTC	CASSFNSASGSYEQYF
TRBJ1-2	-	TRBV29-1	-	TGCAGCGCCGAGGGCCAAATGGAGATCTATGGCTACACCTTC	CSAEGQMEIYGYTF
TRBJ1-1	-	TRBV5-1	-	TGCGCCAGCAGCTTGAACAGCCAGGCGGCTTTCTTT	CASSLNSQAAFF
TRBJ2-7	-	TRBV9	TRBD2	TGTGCCAGCAGCGTAGGAAGAGCGGGAGAGCCCCACGAGCAGTACTTC	CASSVGRAGEPHEQYF
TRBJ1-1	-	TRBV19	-	TGTGCCAGTAGCCCCATCACGCCCCTAGAAGCTTTCTTT	CASSPITPLEAFF
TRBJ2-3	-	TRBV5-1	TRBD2	TGCGCCAGCAGAAGAGAAGCGGGAGGTTGGGCTAGCACAGATACGCAGTATTTT	CASRREAGGWASTDTQYF
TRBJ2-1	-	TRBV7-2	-	TGTGCCAGCAGCGTACCTAGCACCTCCGGTGAGCAGTTCTTC	CASSVPSTSGEQFF
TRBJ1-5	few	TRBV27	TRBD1	TGTGCCAGCAGTTCCGCTCAGGGGGCGGGCAATCAGCCCCAGCATTTT	CASSSAQGAGNQPQHF
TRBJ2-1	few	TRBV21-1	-	TGTGCCAGCAGCAAAGTTGTCATAAGAGCGGGAGGTCGCAATGAGCAGTTCTTC	CASSKVVIRAGGRNEQFF
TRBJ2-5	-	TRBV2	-	TGTGCCAGCAGTTGGACAAGGCAAGAGACCCAGTACTTC	CASSWTRQETQYF
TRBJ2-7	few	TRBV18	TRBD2	TGTGCCAGCTCACTGGGGACTAGCCGCCGGGAGCAGTACTTC	CASSLGTSRREQYF
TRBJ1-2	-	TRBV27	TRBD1	TGTGCCAGCAGTACCGGGACAGGAGGGATTGGCTACACCTTC	CASSTGTGGIGYTF
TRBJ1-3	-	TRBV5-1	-	TGCGCCAGCAGAGACACACGCTCTGGAAACACCATATATTTT	CASRDTRSGNTIYF
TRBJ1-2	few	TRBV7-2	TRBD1	TGTGCCAGCAGCTGGACAGGGGGATACTATGGCTACACCTTC	CASSWTGGYYGYTF
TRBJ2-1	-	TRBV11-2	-	TGTGCCAGCAGCTTGCCCCGAGCCTACAATGAGCAGTTCTTC	CASSLPRAYNEQFF
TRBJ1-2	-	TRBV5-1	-	TGCGCCAGCAGCCTGGAAGGCTATGGCTACACCTTC	CASSLEGYGYTF
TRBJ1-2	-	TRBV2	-	TGTGCCAGCAGTGACGTGGACGTCTCTTATGGCTACACCTTC	CASSDVDVSYGYTF
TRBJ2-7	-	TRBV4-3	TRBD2	TGCGCCAGCAGCCTCGGACTAGCGGTTACCTACGAGCAGTACTTC	CASSLGLAVTYEQYF
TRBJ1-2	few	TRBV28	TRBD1	TGTGCCAGCAGTTTAGGGGACAGTGGCTACACCTTC	CASSLGDSGYTF
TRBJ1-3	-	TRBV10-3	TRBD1	TGTGCCATCAGTCGAGACAGGGATGGAAACACCATATATTTT	CAISRDRDGNTIYF
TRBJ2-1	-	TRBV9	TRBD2	TGTGCCAGCGCCGGGACTAGCGGGAGGGCCGGAACCTACAATGAGCAGTTCTTC	CASAGTSGRAGTYNEQFF